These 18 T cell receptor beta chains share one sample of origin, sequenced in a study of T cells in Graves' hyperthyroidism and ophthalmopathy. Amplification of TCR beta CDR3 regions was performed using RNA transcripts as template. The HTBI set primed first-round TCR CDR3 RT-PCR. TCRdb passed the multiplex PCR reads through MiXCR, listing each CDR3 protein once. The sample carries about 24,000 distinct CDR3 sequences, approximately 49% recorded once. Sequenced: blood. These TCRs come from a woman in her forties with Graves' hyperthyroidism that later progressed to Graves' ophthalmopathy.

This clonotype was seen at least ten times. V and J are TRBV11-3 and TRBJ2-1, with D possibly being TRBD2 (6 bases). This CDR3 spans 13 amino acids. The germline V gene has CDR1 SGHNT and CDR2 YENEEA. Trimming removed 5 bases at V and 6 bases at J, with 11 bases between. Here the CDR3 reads CASSPGGANEQFF. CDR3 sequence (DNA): TGTGCCAGCAGCCCCGGAGGGGCCAATGAGCAGTTCTTC. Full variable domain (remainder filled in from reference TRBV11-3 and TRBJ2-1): EAGVVQSPRYKIIEKKQPVAFWCNPISGHNTLYWYLQNLGQGPELLIRYENEEAVDDSQLPKDRFSAERLKGVDSTLKIQPAELGDSAVYLCASSPGGANEQFFGPGTRLTVL.

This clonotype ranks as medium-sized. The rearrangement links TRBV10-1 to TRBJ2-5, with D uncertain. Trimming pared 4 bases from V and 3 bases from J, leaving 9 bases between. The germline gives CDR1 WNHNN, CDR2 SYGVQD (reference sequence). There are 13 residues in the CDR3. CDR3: CASSGAYEETQYF. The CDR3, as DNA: TGCGCCAGCAGTGGGGCGTACGAAGAGACCCAGTACTTC.

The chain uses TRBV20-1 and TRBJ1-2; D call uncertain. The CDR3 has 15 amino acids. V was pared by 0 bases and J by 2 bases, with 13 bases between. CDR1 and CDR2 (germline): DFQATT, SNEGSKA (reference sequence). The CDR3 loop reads CSARDRAGANYGYTF. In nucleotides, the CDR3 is TGCAGTGCTAGAGATCGGGCAGGAGCCAACTATGGCTACACCTTC.

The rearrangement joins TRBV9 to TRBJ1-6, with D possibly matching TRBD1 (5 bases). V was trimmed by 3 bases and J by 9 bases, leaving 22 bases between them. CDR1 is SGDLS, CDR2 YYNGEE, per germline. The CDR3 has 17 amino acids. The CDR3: CASSGRDGQNLGSPLHF. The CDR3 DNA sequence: TGTGCCAGCAGCGGTCGGGACGGCCAAAATCTGGGTTCACCCCTCCACTTT.

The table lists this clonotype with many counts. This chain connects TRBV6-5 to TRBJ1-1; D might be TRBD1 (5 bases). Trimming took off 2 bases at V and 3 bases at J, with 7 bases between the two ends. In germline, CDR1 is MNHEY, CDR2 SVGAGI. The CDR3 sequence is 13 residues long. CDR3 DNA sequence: TGTGCCAGCAGTTACGGGGGGGACACTGAAGCTTTCTTT. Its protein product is CASSYGGDTEAFF.

The CDR3 nucleotides are TGTGCCAGCAGCGTTAGGGGGACAAGTAACAATGAGCAGTTCTTC. Amino acids: CASSVRGTSNNEQFF. The V gene is TRBV5-6, the J gene TRBJ2-1, with D possibly matching TRBD1 (6 bases). Germline V gene data show CDR1 as SGHDT and CDR2 as YYEEEE. V lost 4 bases and J lost 5, with 16 bases in between. The CDR3 has 15 amino acids.

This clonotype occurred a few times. DNA of the CDR3: TGTGCCATCAGTCAAAACTACGAGCAGTACTTC. Translating it yields CAISQNYEQYF. The chain couples TRBV10-3 to TRBJ2-7; D gene unclear. Trimming took off 5 bases at V and 3 bases at J, with 5 bases between the two ends. This CDR3 has 11 residues. Germline CDR1 ENHRY, CDR2 SYGVKD.

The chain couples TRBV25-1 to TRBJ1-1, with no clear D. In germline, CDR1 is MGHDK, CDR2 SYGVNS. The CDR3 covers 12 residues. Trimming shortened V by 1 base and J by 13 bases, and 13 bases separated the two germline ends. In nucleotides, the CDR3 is TGTGCCAGCAGTGAATCAGGCCCCCGGTTTTTCTTT. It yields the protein CASSESGPRFFF.

The CDR3 DNA is TGCAGTGCTAGAGATAGGGGGATGTACAATGAGCAGTTCTTC. It encodes CSARDRGMYNEQFF. The V gene is TRBV20-1, the J gene TRBJ2-1; a possible D gene is TRBD1 (6 bases). V lost 0 bases, J lost 4 bases, and 10 bases lay in between. This CDR3 region has 14 residues. Looked up from germline, CDR1 is DFQATT and CDR2 is SNEGSKA (reference sequence).

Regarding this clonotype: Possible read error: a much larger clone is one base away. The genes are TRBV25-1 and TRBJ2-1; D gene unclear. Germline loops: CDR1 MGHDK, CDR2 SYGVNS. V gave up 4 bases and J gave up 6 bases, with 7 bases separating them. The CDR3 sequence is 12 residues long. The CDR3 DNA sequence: TGTGCCAGCAGTGTTAGCAGCAATGAGCAGTTCTTC. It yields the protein CASSVSSNEQFF. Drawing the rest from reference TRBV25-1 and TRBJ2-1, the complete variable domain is EADIYQTPRYLVIGTGKKITLECSQTMGHDKMYWYQQDPGMELHLIHYSYGVNSTEKGDLSSESTVSRIRTEHFPLTLESARPSHTSQYLCASSVSSNEQFFGPGTRLTVL.

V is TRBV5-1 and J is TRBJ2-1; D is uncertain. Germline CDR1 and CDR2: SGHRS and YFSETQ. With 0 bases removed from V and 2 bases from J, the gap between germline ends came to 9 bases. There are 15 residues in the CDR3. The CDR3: CASSLGSEAYNEQFF. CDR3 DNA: TGCGCCAGCAGCTTGGGGTCAGAAGCCTACAATGAGCAGTTCTTC.

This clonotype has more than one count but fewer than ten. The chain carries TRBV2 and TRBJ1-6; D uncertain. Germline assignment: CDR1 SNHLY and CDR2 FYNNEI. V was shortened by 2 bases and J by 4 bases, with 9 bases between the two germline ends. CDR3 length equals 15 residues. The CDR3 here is CASSERGTYNSPLHF. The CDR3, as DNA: TGTGCCAGCAGTGAAAGAGGAACTTATAATTCACCCCTCCACTTT.

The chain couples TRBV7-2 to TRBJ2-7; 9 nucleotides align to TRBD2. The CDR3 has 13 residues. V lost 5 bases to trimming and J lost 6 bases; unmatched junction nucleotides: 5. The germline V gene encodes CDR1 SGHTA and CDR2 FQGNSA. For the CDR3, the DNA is TGTGCCAGCAGCCCCATAGCGGGAGTCGAGCAGTACTTC. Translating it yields CASSPIAGVEQYF.

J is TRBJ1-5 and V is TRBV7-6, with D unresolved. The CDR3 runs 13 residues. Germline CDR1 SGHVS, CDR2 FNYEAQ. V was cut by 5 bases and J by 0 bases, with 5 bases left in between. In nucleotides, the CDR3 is TGTGCCAGCAGCCGGGATAGCAATCAGCCCCAGCATTTT. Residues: CASSRDSNQPQHF.

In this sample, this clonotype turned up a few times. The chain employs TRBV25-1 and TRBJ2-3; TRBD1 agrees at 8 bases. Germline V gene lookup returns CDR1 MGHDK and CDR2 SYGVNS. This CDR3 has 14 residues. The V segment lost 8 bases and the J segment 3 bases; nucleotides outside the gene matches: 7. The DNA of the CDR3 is TGTGCCAGCGGCCTTGGGACAGGAACAGATACGCAGTATTTT. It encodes CASGLGTGTDTQYF.

CDR3 in amino acids: CASSLAGRTQETQYF. In nucleotides, the CDR3 is TGTGCCAGCAGCTTAGCGGGACGAACGCAAGAGACCCAGTACTTC. V gene TRBV7-9 combines with J gene TRBJ2-5, with D perhaps assigned TRBD1 or TRBD2 (5 bases each). Per the germline V gene, CDR1 is SEHNR and CDR2 is FQNEAQ (reference sequence). The CDR3 is 15 residues long. Trimming left V 0 bases short and J 2 bases short, with 10 bases between.

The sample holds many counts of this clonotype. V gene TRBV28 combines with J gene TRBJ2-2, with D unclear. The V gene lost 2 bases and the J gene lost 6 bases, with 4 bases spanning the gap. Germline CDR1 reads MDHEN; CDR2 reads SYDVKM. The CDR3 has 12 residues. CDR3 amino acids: CASSLGAGELFF. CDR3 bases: TGTGCCAGCAGTTTAGGGGCCGGGGAGCTGTTTTTT.

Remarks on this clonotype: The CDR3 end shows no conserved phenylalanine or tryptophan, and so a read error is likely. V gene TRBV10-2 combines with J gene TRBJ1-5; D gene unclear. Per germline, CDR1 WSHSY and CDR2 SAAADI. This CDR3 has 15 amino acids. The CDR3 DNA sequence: TGCGCCAGCAGAGAAGACGATGCGAGCAATCAGCCACAGCATTTG. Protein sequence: CASREDDASNQPQHL.